This entry lists 8 T cell receptor beta chains sequenced from one sample in a study of blood T cell repertoires in COVID-19. Sequenced by immunoSEQ multiplex PCR; TCRdb stores in-frame clones only, minus some. The data show about 260,000 clones, 70% to 90% seen once. The sample was peripheral blood. Source of these receptors: a man between 18 and 35 years old with active or convalescent COVID-19.

This rearrangement joins TRBV10-3 to TRBJ1-4; TRBD1 matches 8 bases. This CDR3 is 15 amino acids long. J lost 2 bases, V lost 11 bases, and 10 bases had no gene match. Germline V gene lookup returns CDR1 ENHRY and CDR2 SYGVKD. The CDR3 region has the DNA TGTGCCTCCCGACAGGGGCAGGTCACTAATGAAAAACTGTTTTTT. This sequence encodes CASRQGQVTNEKLFF.

The CDR3 nucleotides are TGCGCCAGCAGCCTTGGGACTAGCGGGATAACAGATACGCAGTATTTT. This sequence encodes CASSLGTSGITDTQYF. V and J are TRBV4-1 and TRBJ2-3, with TRBD2 matching 13 bases. The length of the CDR3 is 16 residues. Trimming at V came to 4 bases and at J to 3 bases, leaving 4 bases not matched to a gene. The germline gives CDR1 MGHRA, CDR2 YSYEKL.

The rearrangement joins TRBV21-1 to TRBJ1-4. TRBV21-1 is given as a pseudogene. This CDR3 has 17 amino acids. CDR3 region: CASMMKEPRVTNEKLFF. The DNA of the CDR3 is TGTGCCAGCATGATGAAAGAGCCGCGCGTAACTAATGAAAAACTGTTTTTT.

The chain has TRBV5-4 and TRBJ1-2; D gene uncertain. V lost 2 bases and J lost 1, with 9 bases in between. This CDR3 has 14 amino acids. Germline CDR1 is SGHNT and CDR2 is YYREEE (reference sequence). Here the CDR3 reads CASSLTQINYGYTF. CDR3 DNA: TGTGCCAGCAGCTTAACACAGATTAACTATGGCTACACCTTC. The full variable domain, in which reference TRBV5-4 and TRBJ1-2 provide the parts outside the CDR3, is ETGVTQSPTHLIKTRGQQVTLRCSSQSGHNTVSWYQQALGQGPQFIFQYYREEENGRGNFPPRFSGLQFPNYSSELNVNALELDDSALYLCASSLTQINYGYTFGSGTRLTVV.

The chain uses TRBV5-1 and TRBJ2-5; possibly TRBD1 for D (5 bases). V dropped 1 base and J dropped 1 base, with 8 bases sitting between them. The CDR3 is 14 residues long. The germline gives CDR1 SGHRS, CDR2 YFSETQ. The CDR3 DNA sequence: TGCGCCAGCAGCTTGCAAGGGGCCCAAGAGACCCAGTACTTC. Translated, it gives CASSLQGAQETQYF.

The chain couples TRBV5-4 to TRBJ2-1, with D possibly being TRBD1 (6 bases). V lost 5 bases to trimming and J lost 5 bases, with 14 bases between them. The CDR3 totals 14 residues. Germline V gene lookup returns CDR1 SGHNT and CDR2 YYREEE (reference sequence). CDR3 residues: CASSRPTGNNEQFF. In DNA form, the CDR3 reads TGTGCCAGCAGTCGCCCGACAGGCAACAATGAGCAGTTCTTC.

The chain has TRBV21-1 and TRBJ1-1. TRBV21-1 is given as a pseudogene. This CDR3 has 15 amino acids. The CDR3: CASATRRTLNTEAFF. The CDR3 bases are TGTGCCAGCGCGACTAGACGGACCTTGAACACTGAAGCTTTCTTT.

The genes are TRBV7-9 and TRBJ1-5; D is ambiguous. V was shortened by 4 bases and J by 4 bases, with 5 bases between the two germline ends. The CDR3 totals 12 residues. From germline, CDR1 is SEHNR and CDR2 FQNEAQ (reference sequence). The CDR3 DNA follows: TGTGCCAGCAGCTCAGATAATCAGCCCCAGCATTTT. Its protein is CASSSDNQPQHF.